One and the same sample provided the 26 T cell receptor beta chains below, sequenced in a study of CD8 T cells in Susac syndrome. RNA in amounts of about 0.45 to 1 ug was reverse transcribed with random hexamers. One entry per CDR3 protein, called by TCRdb with MiXCR from the immunoSEQ multiplex PCR reads. The profile shows fewer than 350,000 distinct CDR3 sequences, about nine tenths of them singletons. Sequencing was carried out using CD8+ T cells from PBMCs. The source is a human donor with multiple sclerosis.

The chain uses TRBV27 and TRBJ2-1; 12 positions agree with TRBD2. The V gene's germline CDR1 is MNHEY and CDR2 SMNVEV (reference sequence). Germline trimming cut 3 bases from V and 5 bases from J; bases unmatched to any gene: 11. The CDR3 is 18 amino acids. The DNA of the CDR3 is TGTGCCAGCAGTTTCGGGCTAGCGGGAGGGCCAGCTCACAATGAGCAGTTCTTC. It is translated as CASSFGLAGGPAHNEQFF.

The chain has TRBV19 and TRBJ1-1; D is possibly TRBD1 (5 bases). The V end was cut by 6 bases, the J end by 4 bases, with 12 bases between. CDR1 and CDR2 from the germline V gene are LNHDA and SQIVND (reference sequence). The CDR3 length is 13 residues. The CDR3 nucleotides read TGTGCCAGTAGCGACCCTACAGGCACTGAAGCTTTCTTT. Amino acids: CASSDPTGTEAFF.

V usage is TRBV10-3 and J usage is TRBJ2-5, with D perhaps matching TRBD2 (5 bases). Germline V gene sequence: CDR1 ENHRY, CDR2 SYGVKD. There are 17 residues in the CDR3. The V end lost 0 bases, the J end lost 0 bases, and 14 bases lay between the germline ends. The CDR3 coding sequence is TGTGCCATCAGTGAGTCCTGGGGAGCAATGTACCAAGAGACCCAGTACTTC. Translated: CAISESWGAMYQETQYF.

The chain recombines TRBV7-2 with TRBJ2-5; no clear D gene. Trimming cost V 6 bases and J 5 bases, with 7 bases left between them. Germline CDR1 reads SGHTA; CDR2 reads FQGNSA. CDR3 length: 11 amino acids. This chain's CDR3 is CASRGEETQYF. The CDR3, as DNA: TGTGCCAGCAGGGGCGAGGAGACCCAGTACTTC.

The chain links TRBV19 to TRBJ1-5; a possible D gene is TRBD1 (5 bases). V gave up 5 bases and J gave up 1 base, with 12 bases separating them. CDR3 length: 15 residues. The V gene's germline CDR1 is LNHDA and CDR2 SQIVND (reference sequence). This CDR3 reads CASSSWGDSNQPQHF. The CDR3 region has the DNA TGTGCCAGTAGTTCGTGGGGGGACAGCAATCAGCCCCAGCATTTT.

J is TRBJ2-1 and V is TRBV30, with D uncertain. The CDR3 has 14 amino acids. Trimming took off 5 bases at V and 0 bases at J, with 11 bases between the two ends. Germline assignment: CDR1 GTSNPN and CDR2 SVGIG (reference sequence). The CDR3 region has the DNA TGTGCCTGGGAATCAACGAGCTCCTACAATGAGCAGTTCTTC. It is translated as CAWESTSSYNEQFF.

The gene calls are TRBV11-1 and TRBJ1-1; D is unresolved. CDR1 and CDR2 (germline): SGHAT, FQDESV (reference sequence). This CDR3 spans 13 amino acids. With 7 bases removed from V and 1 base from J, the gap between germline ends came to 10 bases. The DNA of the CDR3 is TGTGCCAGCAACCCGGGTCGGAACACTGAAGCTTTCTTT. This translates into CASNPGRNTEAFF.

The chain employs TRBV27 and TRBJ2-7; either TRBD1 or TRBD2 may supply D (5 bases each). The CDR3 sequence is 13 residues long. Germline V lookup: CDR1 MNHEY, CDR2 SMNVEV (reference sequence). The V end was cut by 6 bases, the J end by 2 bases, with 11 bases between. The CDR3 sequence is CASSHGTAYEQYF. The CDR3 nucleotides are TGTGCCAGCAGCCACGGGACGGCCTACGAGCAGTACTTC.

The chain joins TRBV4-1 to TRBJ2-5; 8 positions match TRBD1. The trim removed 4 bases at V and 0 bases at J, leaving 7 bases unmatched. Per the germline V gene, CDR1 is MGHRA and CDR2 is YSYEKL. This CDR3 is 16 amino acids long. DNA of the CDR3: TGCGCCAGCAGCCTGTCGGGGACAGGCTACCAAGAGACCCAGTACTTC. This codes for CASSLSGTGYQETQYF.

The table lists this clonotype with a count of one. The chain is built from TRBV27 and TRBJ2-1; D may be TRBD2 (6 bases). The length of the CDR3 is 14 residues. CDR1 and CDR2 from the germline V gene are MNHEY and SMNVEV (reference sequence). V was shortened by 7 bases and J by 0 bases, with 10 bases between the two germline ends. This chain's CDR3 is CASTSGDSYNEQFF. The CDR3 bases are TGTGCCAGCACCTCGGGGGACTCCTACAATGAGCAGTTCTTC.

The gene calls are TRBV13 and TRBJ2-1; no definite D call. The ends were cut back, 0 bases at V and 8 bases at J, with 8 bases in the middle. CDR1 PRHDT and CDR2 FYEKMQ come from the germline V gene (reference sequence). This CDR3 region has 13 residues. DNA of the CDR3: TGTGCCAGCAGCTTAGGCCCGCAACATGAGCAGTTCTTC. Residues: CASSLGPQHEQFF. Full variable domain (missing parts from reference TRBV13 and TRBJ2-1): AAGVIQSPRHLIKEKRETATLKCYPIPRHDTVYWYQQGPGQDPQFLISFYEKMQSDKGSIPDRFSAQQFSDYHSELNMSSLELGDSALYFCASSLGPQHEQFFGPGTRLTVL.

This chain connects TRBV5-6 to TRBJ2-5, with 8 bases that match TRBD2. Losses at the gene ends were 0 bases for V and 1 base for J; bases not matched to a gene: 11. The CDR3 contains 18 residues. In germline, CDR1 is SGHDT, CDR2 YYEEEE. This CDR3 reads CASSLVSGFLAGQETQYF. The CDR3 DNA reads TGTGCCAGCAGCTTGGTTTCGGGATTCCTAGCGGGCCAAGAGACCCAGTACTTC.

The chain combines TRBV4-1 with TRBJ2-7; D uncertain. Germline V lookup: CDR1 MGHRA, CDR2 YSYEKL. This CDR3 comprises 14 residues. Trimming shortened V by 4 bases and J by 6 bases, and 16 bases separated the two germline ends. The CDR3 reads CASSLERWSGEQYF. In nucleotides, the CDR3 is TGCGCCAGCAGCCTCGAGAGATGGTCGGGCGAGCAGTACTTC.

The J gene is TRBJ1-1, the V gene TRBV2; D unclear. The CDR3 spans 14 residues. Germline CDR1 SNHLY, CDR2 FYNNEI. The V end lost 1 base, the J end lost 1 base, and 7 bases lay between the germline ends. The CDR3, as DNA: TGTGCCAGCAGTGAAGGTCATGGGAACACTGAAGCTTTCTTT. This encodes CASSEGHGNTEAFF.

The chain combines TRBV15 with TRBJ2-1, with D uncertain. The CDR3 is made up of 15 amino acids. Looked up from germline, CDR1 is LNHNV and CDR2 is YYDKDF (reference sequence). The germline V and J ends were trimmed by 3 bases and 0 bases, with 9 bases remaining between them. The DNA of the CDR3 is TGTGCCACCAGCAGGCTCGGAAGCTCCTACAATGAGCAGTTCTTC. It encodes CATSRLGSSYNEQFF.

The chain couples TRBV12-3 or TRBV12-4 to TRBJ2-1; perhaps TRBD2 as D (6 bases). Trimming took 3 bases from V and 0 from J, leaving 24 bases between them. The CDR3 is 20 amino acids. Written as DNA, the CDR3 is TGTGCCAGCAGTTTCCCTAGCGACACACCTTACCAGAGCTCCTACAATGAGCAGTTCTTC. Translating gives CASSFPSDTPYQSSYNEQFF.

The chain has TRBV6-5 and TRBJ2-2; D gene uncertain. Germline V gene sequence: CDR1 MNHEY, CDR2 SVGAGI. The CDR3 is 14 residues long. Trimming stripped 6 bases from V and 4 bases from J, with 12 bases between. CDR3 in amino acids: CASSLHPSTGELFF. The CDR3 DNA is TGTGCCAGCAGCTTACACCCCAGCACCGGGGAGCTGTTTTTT.

The chain recombines TRBV7-9 with TRBJ1-3; 7 positions match TRBD1. The CDR3 loop spans 15 amino acids. In germline, CDR1 is SEHNR, CDR2 FQNEAQ (reference sequence). The V gene end was trimmed by 3 bases and the J gene end by 2 bases; junction bases not matched to a gene: 4. The CDR3 DNA reads as TGTGCCAGCAGCTTCCAACAGGGGCCTGGAAACACCATATATTTT. It is translated as CASSFQQGPGNTIYF. The full variable domain, in which reference TRBV7-9 and TRBJ1-3 provide the parts outside the CDR3, is DTGVSQNPRHKITKRGQNVTFRCDPISEHNRLYWYRQTLGQGPEFLTYFQNEAQLEKSRLLSDRFSAERPKGSFSTLEIQRTEQGDSAMYLCASSFQQGPGNTIYFGEGSWLTVV.

This clonotype has a single count. The chain carries TRBV6-5 and TRBJ2-4, with D perhaps matching TRBD1 or TRBD2 (5 bases each). V lost 0 bases and J 0 bases, leaving 18 bases between the germline ends. CDR1 MNHEY and CDR2 SVGAGI come from the germline V gene. The CDR3 extends over 19 amino acids. The CDR3 bases are TGTGCCAGCAGTTACTCGAGGGGTCACGAAGAGTTAGCCAAAAACATTCAGTACTTC. Translation gives CASSYSRGHEELAKNIQYF.

The genes are TRBV3-1 and TRBJ2-4, with unresolved D. Trimming stripped 0 bases from V and 7 bases from J, with 10 bases between. The CDR3 is made up of 14 amino acids. Germline CDR1 and CDR2: LGHDT and YNNKEL (reference sequence). CDR3 nucleotide sequence: TGTGCCAGCAGCCAAGAGGAAGGGTTCAACATTCAGTACTTC. It is translated as CASSQEEGFNIQYF.

V gene TRBV12-3 or TRBV12-4 combines with J gene TRBJ2-7, with 9 bases lining up with TRBD1. Trimming took 6 bases from V and 2 from J; bases not matched to a gene: 5. The CDR3 length is 14 residues. The CDR3 DNA reads as TGTGCCAGCAGGTCCGGGACAGGGACCTACGAGCAGTACTTC. Protein product: CASRSGTGTYEQYF.

The chain carries TRBV20-1 and TRBJ2-5, with D perhaps TRBD2 (5 bases). Trimming took off 0 bases at V and 3 bases at J, with 23 bases between the two ends. The CDR3 contains 18 residues. Germline assignment: CDR1 DFQATT and CDR2 SNEGSKA (reference sequence). CDR3 region: CSARDLLAGTTTEETQYF. CDR3 DNA sequence: TGCAGTGCTAGAGATCTCCTAGCAGGAACTACAACGGAAGAGACCCAGTACTTC.

The CDR3 nucleotides are TGCGCCAGCAGCCAAGATCTTGGGACAGGGATCTACGAGCAGTACTTC. As protein: CASSQDLGTGIYEQYF. J is TRBJ2-7 and V is TRBV4-3, with 9 bases lining up with TRBD1. The CDR3 has 16 amino acids. CDR1 and CDR2 from the germline V gene are LGHNA and YSLEER. With V trimmed by 0 bases and J by 3 bases, 6 bases remained unmatched.

The chain has TRBV18 and TRBJ2-3, with D perhaps matching TRBD1 (6 bases). V lost 1 base and J lost 4, with 6 bases in between. The CDR3 spans 13 residues. Germline-derived CDR1 and CDR2 are KGHSH and LQKENI. The DNA for the CDR3 is TGTGCCAGCTCACCACAGGGGGCAGATACGCAGTATTTT. This sequence encodes CASSPQGADTQYF.

This sequence joins TRBV27 and TRBJ2-7; the D gene could be TRBD1 or TRBD2 (5 bases each). V lost 2 bases, J lost 6 bases, and 14 bases lay in between. The CDR3 has 14 amino acids. The germline V gene has CDR1 MNHEY and CDR2 SMNVEV (reference sequence). CDR3 protein: CASSLGVGAGEQYF. CDR3 in DNA: TGTGCCAGCAGTTTAGGCGTCGGGGCAGGCGAGCAGTACTTC.

The rearrangement uses TRBV11-2 and TRBJ2-1; D not certain. Per the germline V gene, CDR1 is SGHAT and CDR2 is FQNNGV. The CDR3 runs 15 residues. Trimming took 1 base from V and 5 from J, leaving 12 bases between them. CDR3 in DNA: TGTGCCAGCAGCTTAGGGGCTAGGCTAAACAATGAGCAGTTCTTC. Its translation: CASSLGARLNNEQFF.